Following are 26 T cell receptor beta chains from one sample sequenced in a study of cytomegalovirus exposure and HLA in healthy donors. This PCR relied on a set of 60 Vbeta primers and 13 Jbeta primers. Sequencing was performed with immunoSEQ multiplex PCR; in TCRdb, only in-frame clones are kept and a portion is missing. The sample contains about 190,000 clones, 60% to 85% of which appear only once. The sample was PBMCs. All receptors derive from a young woman in good health and CMV-seronegative.

The gene calls are TRBV18 and TRBJ2-7; 7 bases are a match to TRBD1. Trimming removed 4 bases from V and 2 bases from J; junction bases left unmatched: 11. This CDR3 is built from 16 residues. CDR1 is KGHSH, CDR2 LQKENI, per germline. The CDR3 region is CASSQPYRGPTYEQYF. The CDR3, as DNA: TGTGCCAGCTCACAACCCTACAGGGGTCCAACCTACGAGCAGTACTTC.

This chain links TRBV6-5 with TRBJ2-2, with 7 bases aligning to TRBD1. Germline lookup yields CDR1 MNHEY and CDR2 SVGAGI. CDR3 length: 14 residues. The J segment lost 4 bases and the V segment lost 8 bases, leaving 7 bases of the junction unmatched. In nucleotides, the CDR3 is TGTGCCAGCGAAGGCAGGGGGACCACCGGGGAGCTGTTTTTT. Translation: CASEGRGTTGELFF.

The V gene is TRBV4-3, the J gene TRBJ1-2; TRBD1 is a possible D gene (6 bases). Germline assignment: CDR1 LGHNA and CDR2 YSLEER. V shed 5 bases and J shed 7 bases, with 11 bases lying between them. This CDR3 is built from 12 residues. CDR3 protein: CASSAQGFGYTF. The CDR3 DNA is TGCGCCAGCAGCGCACAGGGTTTTGGCTACACCTTC.

The CDR3 spells CASSQGGRGGDEQYF. In nucleotides, the CDR3 is TGCGCCAGCAGCCAAGGCGGGCGGGGGGGAGACGAGCAGTACTTC. J is TRBJ2-7 and V is TRBV4-1, with TRBD2 identical over 9 bases. The CDR3 spans 15 residues. The J segment lost 5 bases and the V segment lost 1 base, leaving 6 bases of the junction unmatched. Germline lookup yields CDR1 MGHRA and CDR2 YSYEKL.

The CDR3 region is CASSELSGGPSYNEQFF. In DNA, the CDR3 is TGTGCCAGCAGTGAATTAAGCGGGGGCCCCTCCTACAATGAGCAGTTCTTC. The chain joins TRBV25-1 to TRBJ2-1, with 8 bases matching TRBD2. The germline CDR1 and CDR2 sequences are MGHDK and SYGVNS. Losses at the gene ends were 1 base for V and 0 bases for J; bases not matched to a gene: 5. This CDR3 has 17 residues.

The CDR3 region has the DNA TGTGCCAGCAGCCGACAAAACACCGGGGAGCTGTTTTTT. This translates into CASSRQNTGELFF. V is TRBV7-9 and J is TRBJ2-2; no reliable D call. The CDR3 is 13 amino acids. Between the trimmed V and J ends, which lost 5 bases and 2 bases, there was a span of 6 bases. Germline CDR1 reads SEHNR; CDR2 reads FQNEAQ (reference sequence).

In its sample, this clone was seen a few times. CDR3 in amino acids: CASCSQSYTDTQYF. DNA of the CDR3: TGTGCCAGCTGTTCACAGAGCTACACAGATACGCAGTATTTT. This sequence joins TRBV28 and TRBJ2-3, with unresolved D. Germline lookup yields CDR1 MDHEN and CDR2 SYDVKM. The CDR3 contains 14 residues. V gave up 8 bases and J gave up 2 bases, with 14 bases separating them.

The chain links TRBV29-1 to TRBJ2-7; 8 bases match TRBD2. Germline V lookup: CDR1 SQVTM, CDR2 ANQGSEA. V shed 8 bases and J 2 bases; nucleotides not matched to a gene: 20. The length of the CDR3 is 17 residues. CDR3 sequence (DNA): TGCAGCTACAACGTTTGGGCAGGGCCGGGAGGGACCTACGAGCAGTACTTC. Translating it yields CSYNVWAGPGGTYEQYF.

The chain couples TRBV27 to TRBJ2-1; TRBD2 matches 7 bases. From germline, CDR1 is MNHEY and CDR2 SMNVEV (reference sequence). The CDR3 is made up of 18 amino acids. V gave up 3 bases and J gave up 6 bases; unmatched junction bases: 17. CDR3 residues: CASSLSAGVAGFGNEQFF. In nucleotides, the CDR3 is TGTGCCAGCAGTTTGTCGGCGGGAGTAGCTGGGTTTGGCAATGAGCAGTTCTTC.

This clone was recorded a few times. The rearrangement links TRBV27 to TRBJ1-5, with D possibly being TRBD1 (6 bases). The CDR3 runs to 14 residues. The V end lost 6 bases, the J end lost 2 bases, and 11 bases lay between the germline ends. Germline CDR1 and CDR2: MNHEY and SMNVEV (reference sequence). The CDR3 DNA reads TGTGCCAGCAGCCTAGGACAGCGCAATCAGCCCCAGCATTTT. The encoded protein is CASSLGQRNQPQHF.

This sequence joins TRBV7-2 and TRBJ1-2, with 8 nucleotides matching TRBD1. Germline trimming cut 3 bases from V and 3 bases from J; bases unmatched to any gene: 3. The CDR3 loop spans 14 amino acids. The germline CDR1 and CDR2 sequences are SGHTA and FQGNSA. As DNA, the CDR3 is TGTGCCAGCAGCTTGACGGACAGGGACTATGGCTACACCTTC. It translates to CASSLTDRDYGYTF.

The rearrangement joins TRBV9 to TRBJ1-6, with TRBD1 as a possible D gene (6 bases). V lost 4 bases to trimming and J lost 8 bases, with 10 bases between them. Germline loops: CDR1 SGDLS, CDR2 YYNGEE. The CDR3 length is 13 residues. DNA of the CDR3: TGTGCCAGCAGCAAAGGGGGGGATTCACCCCTCCACTTT. It is translated as CASSKGGDSPLHF.

This clone was seen a single time. This chain uses TRBV4-2 with TRBJ1-2, with a tentative D call TRBD1 (6 bases). The CDR3 consists of 15 residues. Germline-derived CDR1 and CDR2 are LGHNA and YNFKEQ. Trimming removed 0 bases at V and 4 bases at J, with 12 bases between. In DNA form, the CDR3 reads TGTGCCAGCAGCCAAGAAGCAGGGGAAGCCTATGGCTACACCTTC. Translating it yields CASSQEAGEAYGYTF.

This chain joins TRBV11-1 and TRBJ1-1, with D maybe TRBD1 (6 bases). The CDR3 contains 17 residues. The ends were cut back, 5 bases at V and 0 bases at J, with 19 bases in the middle. Per germline, CDR1 SGHAT and CDR2 FQDESV (reference sequence). The CDR3 reads CASSTYSWGTMNTEAFF. DNA of the CDR3: TGTGCCAGCAGCACATACAGCTGGGGGACAATGAACACTGAAGCTTTCTTT.

J is TRBJ2-1 and V is TRBV7-3; the match to TRBD2 covers 7 bases. With 5 bases clipped from V and 5 bases from J, the junction kept 12 bases outside the gene matches. This CDR3 contains 16 residues. The V gene's germline CDR1 is SGHTA and CDR2 FQGTGA. CDR3 bases: TGTGCCAGCAGCCCAGCGGGGACCTGGCGCCACAATGAGCAGTTCTTC. Residues: CASSPAGTWRHNEQFF. The full variable domain, its missing parts supplied by reference TRBV7-3 and TRBJ2-1, is GAGVSQTPSNKVTEKGKYVELRCDPISGHTALYWYRQSLGQGPEFLIYFQGTGAADDSGLPNDRFFAVRPEGSVSTLKIQRTERGDSAVYLCASSPAGTWRHNEQFFGPGTRLTVL.

The sample holds one count of this clone. One end of the junction varies from germline; a read error may be responsible. The chain is built from TRBV7-7 and TRBJ1-4, with TRBD1 matching 11 bases. From germline, CDR1 is SSHAT and CDR2 FNYEAQ (reference sequence). This CDR3 comprises 14 residues. DNA of the CDR3: TGTGCTAGCAGCCGGGACAGGGGGAATGAAAAACTGTTTTTT. Translated: CASSRDRGNEKLFF. Supplemented by reference TRBV7-7 and TRBJ1-4, the full variable domain reads GAGVSQSPRYKVTKRGQDVTLRCDPISSHATLYWYQQALGQGPEFLTYFNYEAQPDKSGLPSDRFSAERPEGSISTLTIQRTEQRDSAMYRCASSRDRGNEKLFFGSGTQLSVL.

The J gene is TRBJ2-7, the V gene TRBV11-2; D might be TRBD2 (6 bases). The CDR3 covers 14 residues. Per germline, CDR1 SGHAT and CDR2 FQNNGV. V dropped 5 bases and J dropped 5 bases, with 16 bases sitting between them. CDR3 DNA sequence: TGTGCCAGCAGCGAAACCGGGGGACTGAACGAGCAGTACTTC. Translating gives CASSETGGLNEQYF.

Concerning this clone itself: One junction end disagrees with the germline gene, perhaps due to a read error. The rearrangement links TRBV10-2 to TRBJ2-7, with D perhaps matching TRBD2 (5 bases). The CDR3 sequence is 14 residues long. Germline CDR1 and CDR2: WSHSY and SAAADI. The CDR3 DNA sequence: TGCGCCAGCAGTGCTACAAAACCCGAGCGGTCCGTAAGCTTC. Translation: CASSATKPERSVSF.

The chain employs TRBV19 and TRBJ2-7; 10 bases fit TRBD2. CDR3 length equals 15 residues. V shed 8 bases and J 2 bases; nucleotides not matched to a gene: 9. Germline V gene sequence: CDR1 LNHDA, CDR2 SQIVND (reference sequence). The CDR3 region is CASALRTSGTYEQYF. The CDR3, as DNA: TGTGCCAGTGCCCTCAGGACTAGCGGCACCTACGAGCAGTACTTC.

A single count supports this clone. V is TRBV29-1 and J is TRBJ2-7; perhaps TRBD2 as D (6 bases). The CDR3 consists of 14 residues. The germline V and J ends were trimmed by 4 bases and 0 bases, with 13 bases remaining between them. Germline V gene data show CDR1 as SQVTM and CDR2 as ANQGSEA. The CDR3 loop is CSVAIGGTSYEQYF. The CDR3 DNA reads TGCAGCGTTGCTATCGGCGGGACCTCCTACGAGCAGTACTTC.

The chain joins TRBV10-1 to TRBJ1-1, with D uncertain. This CDR3 has 14 residues. V lost 4 bases and J lost 4, with 13 bases in between. From germline, CDR1 is WNHNN and CDR2 SYGVQD (reference sequence). CDR3 sequence (DNA): TGCGCCAGCAGTGTAGGGTTCGGGAGCACTGAAGCTTTCTTT. It codes for CASSVGFGSTEAFF.

This clone was detected once. This chain uses TRBV6-1 with TRBJ2-1; 9 bases are shared with TRBD2. V trimming: 4 bases; J trimming: 7 bases; junction bases outside the gene matches: 11. Germline V gene data show CDR1 as MNHNS and CDR2 as SASEGT. This CDR3 region has 16 residues. The CDR3 DNA sequence: TGTGCCAGCAGTGGTAGTAGCGGGAGAGGAAAGAATGAGCAGTTCTTC. The encoded protein is CASSGSSGRGKNEQFF.

This clone was counted between two and nine times. V and J are TRBV4-2 and TRBJ1-2; 9 bases match TRBD1. Trimming cost V 3 bases and J 6 bases; bases outside gene matches: 2. The CDR3 is 13 amino acids. Germline V CDR1 and CDR2: LGHNA, YNFKEQ. The CDR3 spells CASSHRTGDGYTF. CDR3 DNA: TGTGCCAGCAGCCACCGGACAGGGGATGGCTACACCTTC.

The rearrangement joins TRBV5-5 to TRBJ2-1; 11 nucleotides line up with TRBD2. The CDR3 runs 17 residues. The germline gives CDR1 SGHKS, CDR2 YYEKEE (reference sequence). With 4 bases clipped from V and 3 bases from J, the junction kept 9 bases outside the gene matches. The CDR3 is CASSEEGLADVYNEQFF. The CDR3 DNA sequence: TGTGCCAGCAGCGAGGAGGGACTAGCGGACGTCTACAATGAGCAGTTCTTC.

This clone showed up just a few times. The chain employs TRBV5-6 and TRBJ1-1; TRBD1 matches 7 bases. Unmatched junction bases numbered 14, after V lost 6 bases and J lost 6 bases. The germline V gene has CDR1 SGHDT and CDR2 YYEEEE. CDR3 length equals 15 residues. The CDR3 DNA sequence: TGTGCCAGCAACCCGGACAGGAGCCTTTCCGCTGAAGCTTTCTTT. Its translation: CASNPDRSLSAEAFF.

The V call is TRBV5-1, the J call TRBJ2-7, with 7 bases that match TRBD1. The CDR3 consists of 14 residues. CDR1 SGHRS and CDR2 YFSETQ come from the germline V gene. With 5 bases clipped from V and 5 bases from J, the junction kept 10 bases outside the gene matches. The CDR3 DNA follows: TGCGCCAGCAGACCGAGGGGGCTCGTCGACGAGCAGTACTTC. Translation gives CASRPRGLVDEQYF.